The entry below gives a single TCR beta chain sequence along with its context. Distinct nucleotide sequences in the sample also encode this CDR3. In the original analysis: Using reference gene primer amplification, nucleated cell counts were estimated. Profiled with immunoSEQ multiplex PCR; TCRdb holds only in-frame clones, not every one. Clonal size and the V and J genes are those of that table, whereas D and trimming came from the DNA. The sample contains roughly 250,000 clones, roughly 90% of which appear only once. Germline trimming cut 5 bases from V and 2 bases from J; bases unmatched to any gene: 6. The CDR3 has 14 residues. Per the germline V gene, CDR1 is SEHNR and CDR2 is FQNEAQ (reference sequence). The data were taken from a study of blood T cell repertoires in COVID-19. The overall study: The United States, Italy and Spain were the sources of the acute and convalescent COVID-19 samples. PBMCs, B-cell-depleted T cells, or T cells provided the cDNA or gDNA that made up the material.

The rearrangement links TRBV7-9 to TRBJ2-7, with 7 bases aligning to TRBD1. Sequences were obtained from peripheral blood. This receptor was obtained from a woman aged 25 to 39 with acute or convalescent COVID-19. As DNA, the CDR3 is TGTGCCAGCAGCCCCGGGCAGGGGGCCTACGAGCAGTACTTC. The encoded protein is CASSPGQGAYEQYF.